Presented here are 20 T cell receptor beta chains from one specimen sequenced in a study of identical twins. TCRdb recomputed calls from the 5' RACE reads with MiXCR, one row per CDR3 protein. The table has 400,000 to 650,000 distinct CDR3 sequences, under 25% seen once. Separately, the same data were catalogued under a study of T cells expressing NK-cell markers.

Sequencing used CD4+ T cells sorted from blood. Receptors originate from a woman under 30 in good health.

This clonotype was observed a few times. V is TRBV20-1 and J is TRBJ2-7, with D tentatively TRBD1 or TRBD2 (6 bases each). CDR3 size: 14 residues. Germline CDR1 DFQATT, CDR2 SNEGSKA (reference sequence). Between the trimmed V and J ends, which lost 0 bases and 6 bases, there was a span of 15 bases. The CDR3 sequence: CSARDLRGVSEQYF. DNA of the CDR3: TGCAGTGCTAGAGATCTGAGGGGGGTCAGCGAGCAGTACTTC.

This clonotype was counted ten times or more. V usage is TRBV12-3 or TRBV12-4 and J usage is TRBJ1-5, with TRBD1 matching over 10 bases. This CDR3 has 15 residues. The V and J ends lost 3 bases and 5 bases, in that order; junction bases with no gene match: 4. CDR3 sequence (DNA): TGTGCCAGCAGTTTTGTGGGGACAGGGGATCAGCCCCAGCATTTT. It translates to CASSFVGTGDQPQHF.

In this sample, this clonotype turned up many times. The chain is built from TRBV27 and TRBJ1-2; D gene ambiguous. The CDR3 is 13 amino acids. V was clipped by 3 bases and J by 5 bases, with 10 bases between them. Germline CDR1 is MNHEY and CDR2 is SMNVEV (reference sequence). CDR3 region: CASSFGRGYGYTF. The CDR3 DNA reads TGTGCCAGCAGTTTTGGGCGCGGGTATGGCTACACCTTC.

This chain joins TRBV29-1 and TRBJ2-3; 7 bases match TRBD1. CDR3 length: 12 amino acids. Trimming cost V 5 bases and J 6 bases; bases outside gene matches: 5. CDR1 and CDR2 from the germline V gene are SQVTM and ANQGSEA. For the CDR3, the DNA is TGCAGCGTTAGACAGGGCAGGGATACGCAGTATTTT. Translated: CSVRQGRDTQYF.

The rearrangement joins TRBV12-5 to TRBJ2-7; D unclear. CDR3 length: 13 residues. Trimming took off 3 bases at V and 0 bases at J, with 6 bases between the two ends. The germline V gene encodes CDR1 LGHNT and CDR2 FRNRAP. The CDR3 DNA follows: TGTGCTAGTGGTTTAGATATCTCCTACGAGCAGTACTTC. It specifies CASGLDISYEQYF.

This clonotype showed up many times. This chain links TRBV20-1 with TRBJ2-5, with a tentative D call TRBD1 (7 bases). The CDR3 covers 15 residues. CDR1 is DFQATT, CDR2 SNEGSKA, per germline (reference sequence). V lost 1 base and J lost 4, with 16 bases in between. CDR3 sequence (DNA): TGCAGTGCTAGAGTCTTTGCGGGGACAGCAGAGACCCAGTACTTC. It yields the protein CSARVFAGTAETQYF.

The chain recombines TRBV29-1 with TRBJ2-5; D is possibly TRBD1 (6 bases). The CDR3 spans 16 residues. The V gene lost 7 bases and the J gene lost 1 base, with 22 bases spanning the gap. Germline assignment: CDR1 SQVTM and CDR2 ANQGSEA. CDR3 sequence reads: CSANGAWDKFQETQYF. The CDR3 coding sequence is TGCAGCGCCAATGGGGCCTGGGACAAATTCCAAGAGACCCAGTACTTC.

The chain employs TRBV12-3 or TRBV12-4 and TRBJ2-7; D may be TRBD1 (6 bases). Trimming took 5 bases from V and 9 from J, leaving 20 bases between them. This CDR3 contains 14 residues. CDR3 sequence: CASSPRAHRVGQYF. The CDR3 DNA follows: TGTGCCAGCAGTCCCCGGGCCCACAGGGTAGGGCAGTACTTC.

This clonotype was counted a few times. The chain employs TRBV5-1 and TRBJ1-1, with D possibly matching TRBD1 (5 bases). Trimming took 5 bases from V and 3 from J, leaving 11 bases between them. Germline CDR1 is SGHRS and CDR2 is YFSETQ. CDR3 size: 13 residues. CDR3 residues: CASRSTEDTEAFF. CDR3 DNA sequence: TGCGCCAGCAGGTCGACAGAGGACACTGAAGCTTTCTTT.

V usage is TRBV5-1 and J usage is TRBJ1-2, with a possible D match to TRBD1 (5 bases). V lost 4 bases and J 3 bases, leaving 13 bases between the germline ends. The CDR3 has 14 residues. Germline CDR1 and CDR2: SGHRS and YFSETQ. This chain's CDR3 is CASSLIGGDYGYTF. The CDR3 DNA is TGCGCCAGCAGCCTGATCGGGGGGGACTATGGCTACACCTTC.

This clonotype was found a few times. V gene TRBV9 combines with J gene TRBJ2-7; tentative D call: TRBD1 (5 bases). This CDR3 has 14 residues. Germline V gene data show CDR1 as SGDLS and CDR2 as YYNGEE. The germline V and J ends were trimmed by 2 bases and 0 bases, with 9 bases remaining between them. The CDR3 sequence is CASSVGRDSYEQYF. CDR3 DNA sequence: TGTGCCAGCAGCGTGGGCAGGGACTCCTACGAGCAGTACTTC.

This clonotype occurred a few times. CDR3 in amino acids: CSATRAGQETQYF. The CDR3 region has the DNA TGCAGTGCAACGCGGGCAGGCCAAGAGACCCAGTACTTC. This chain connects TRBV20-1 to TRBJ2-5; D possibly corresponds to TRBD2 (5 bases). The CDR3 is made up of 13 amino acids. V was trimmed by 6 bases and J by 1 base, leaving 12 bases between them. Looked up from germline, CDR1 is DFQATT and CDR2 is SNEGSKA (reference sequence).

This clonotype was observed many times. The chain links TRBV12-3 or TRBV12-4 to TRBJ2-2; the D is unclear. V lost 6 bases to trimming and J lost 2 bases, with 10 bases between them. This CDR3 comprises 14 residues. The CDR3 region is CASSLSGNTGELFF. CDR3 nucleotide sequence: TGTGCCAGCAGCTTATCAGGAAACACCGGGGAGCTGTTTTTT.

This chain uses TRBV20-1 with TRBJ2-7, with 10 nucleotides matching TRBD2. This CDR3 region has 15 residues. In germline, CDR1 is DFQATT, CDR2 SNEGSKA (reference sequence). Unmatched junction bases numbered 8, after V lost 3 bases and J lost 3 bases. This CDR3 reads CSASSLAGDIYEQYF. The DNA of the CDR3 is TGCAGTGCTAGCTCCCTAGCGGGAGATATCTACGAGCAGTACTTC.

The sample holds a few counts of this clonotype. This sequence joins TRBV11-2 and TRBJ2-7; TRBD2 matches at 7 bases. The V and J ends lost 2 bases and 3 bases, in that order; junction bases with no gene match: 4. Germline CDR1 SGHAT, CDR2 FQNNGV. This CDR3 has 14 residues. The CDR3 loop is CASSLRLAVYEQYF. Written as DNA, the CDR3 is TGTGCCAGCAGCTTAAGGCTAGCGGTCTACGAGCAGTACTTC.

The chain combines TRBV11-1 with TRBJ2-6, with 10 bases aligning to TRBD2. The CDR3 has 19 amino acids. J gave up 0 bases and V 2 bases, and 7 bases lay outside the gene matches. The germline V gene has CDR1 SGHAT and CDR2 FQDESV (reference sequence). CDR3: CASSLSTSGTSSGANVLTF. The CDR3 DNA reads as TGTGCCAGCAGCTTATCCACTAGCGGGACCTCCTCTGGGGCCAACGTCCTGACTTTC.

The CDR3 here is CSALWAGDGELFF. The CDR3 DNA reads TGCAGTGCTCTTTGGGCGGGAGACGGGGAGCTGTTTTTT. The V and J genes are TRBV20-1 and TRBJ2-2; 7 bases map to TRBD2. The trim removed 5 bases at V and 7 bases at J, leaving 7 bases unmatched. The V gene's germline CDR1 is DFQATT and CDR2 SNEGSKA (reference sequence). This CDR3 region has 13 residues.

The chain carries TRBV20-1 and TRBJ1-5; D not resolved. CDR1 DFQATT and CDR2 SNEGSKA come from the germline V gene (reference sequence). V lost 6 bases to trimming and J lost 5 bases, with 11 bases between them. The CDR3 consists of 12 residues. This CDR3 is CSANSDDQPQHF. The CDR3 bases are TGCAGTGCAAATTCCGATGATCAGCCCCAGCATTTT.

The CDR3 nucleotides read TGCGCCAGCAGCCCTGGGCCCTCCAGCTCCTACAATGAGCAGTTCTTC. It specifies CASSPGPSSSYNEQFF. V gene TRBV5-1 combines with J gene TRBJ2-1, with D uncertain. Trimming cost V 4 bases and J 0 bases, with 14 bases left between them. CDR1 is SGHRS and CDR2 is YFSETQ in the germline V gene. The CDR3 covers 16 residues.

There are a few counts of this clonotype. The chain couples TRBV9 to TRBJ2-1, with D perhaps TRBD2 (6 bases). Germline CDR1 reads SGDLS; CDR2 reads YYNGEE. The CDR3 totals 16 residues. The V gene lost 3 bases and the J gene lost 9 bases, with 22 bases spanning the gap. The CDR3 is CASSALGTHLFGEQFF. The CDR3 DNA is TGTGCCAGCAGCGCTCTGGGGACTCACTTATTCGGTGAGCAGTTCTTC.